This T cell receptor beta chain was retrieved from a study of blood T cell repertoires in COVID-19. Study as a whole: From the United States, Italy and Spain came samples of acute and convalescent COVID-19. T cells, B-cell-depleted T cells, or PBMCs supplied cDNA or gDNA.

The authors' processing: Amplification of reference gene primers was used by the study to estimate nucleated cell counts. Measured with immunoSEQ multiplex PCR; TCRdb has only the in-frame clones, and not every one. D and trimming come from the DNA, and the V and J calls and clone size come from that table. Among about 270,000 clones listed, 82% were seen once. The germline V gene has CDR1 SGHRS and CDR2 YFSETQ. V lost 0 bases and J lost 6, with 11 bases in between. The CDR3 totals 14 residues. The clonotype was recovered from a woman in her late teens or twenties with acute or convalescent COVID-19. The sequencing input was peripheral blood. The rearrangement uses TRBV5-1 and TRBJ2-3; no reliable D call. CDR3 amino acids: CASSLDKAGDTQYF. Here the CDR3 DNA reads TGCGCCAGCAGCTTGGACAAAGCCGGGGATACGCAGTATTTT.